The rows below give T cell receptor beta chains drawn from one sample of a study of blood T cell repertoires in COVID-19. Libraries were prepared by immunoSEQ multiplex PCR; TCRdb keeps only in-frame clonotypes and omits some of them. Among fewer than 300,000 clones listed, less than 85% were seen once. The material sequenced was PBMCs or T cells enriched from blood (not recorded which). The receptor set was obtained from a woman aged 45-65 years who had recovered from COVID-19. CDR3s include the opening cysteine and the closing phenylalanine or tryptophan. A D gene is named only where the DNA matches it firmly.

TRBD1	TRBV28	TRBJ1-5	CASSHGTGGNQPQHF
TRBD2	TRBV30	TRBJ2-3	CAWSAGLADTQYF
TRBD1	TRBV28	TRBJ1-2	CASSLPGQANYGYTF
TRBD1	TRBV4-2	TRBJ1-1	CASSQEDMRQGADTEAFF
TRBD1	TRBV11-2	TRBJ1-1	CASSTIQGGTEAFF
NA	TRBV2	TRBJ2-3	CASSDLDGNSDTQYF
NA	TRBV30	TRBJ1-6	CAWTRRTPYNSPLHF
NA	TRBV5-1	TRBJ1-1	CASSFGIQVNTEAFF
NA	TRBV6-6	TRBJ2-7	CASSTGGFNYEQYF
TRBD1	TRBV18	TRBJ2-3	CASSPIQGASGDTQYF
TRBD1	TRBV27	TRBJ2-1	CASSVLGTGGQWEQFF
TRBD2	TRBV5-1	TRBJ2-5	CASSHGLAGGQTQYF
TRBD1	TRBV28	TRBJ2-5	CASSPGLGQPKEETQYF
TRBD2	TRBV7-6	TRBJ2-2	CASSVSGVGTGELFF
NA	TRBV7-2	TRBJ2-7	CASSLGRGSYEQYF
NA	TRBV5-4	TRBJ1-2	CASSRGTPVNYGYTF
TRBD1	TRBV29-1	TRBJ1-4	CSVAAYRGTNEKLFF
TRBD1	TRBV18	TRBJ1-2	CASSPPSLSTGQGNYGYTF
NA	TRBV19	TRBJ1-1	CASRGQLNTEAFF
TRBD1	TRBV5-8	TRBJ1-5	CASSWDSRVGQPQHF
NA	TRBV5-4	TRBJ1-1	CASSPDTDTEAFF
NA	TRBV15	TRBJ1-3	CATTRDGGAGNTIYF
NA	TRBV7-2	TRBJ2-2	CASSLGRSAGELFF
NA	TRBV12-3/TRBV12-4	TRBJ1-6	CASRQSNSPLHF
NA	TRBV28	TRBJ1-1	CASSSSGLNTEAFF
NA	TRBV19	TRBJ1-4	CASNPPGKNEKLFF
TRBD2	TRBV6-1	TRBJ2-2	CASSEGARTSGRTGELFF
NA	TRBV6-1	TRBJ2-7	CASSEDGTGAYEQYF
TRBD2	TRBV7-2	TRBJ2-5	CASSLGLAGASETQYF
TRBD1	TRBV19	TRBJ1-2	CASPTADRNFYGYTF
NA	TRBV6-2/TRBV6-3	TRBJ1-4	CASSFGTPSDEKLFF
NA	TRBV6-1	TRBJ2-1	CASSDVGAGEQFF
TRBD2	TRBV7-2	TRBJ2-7	CASSFAGGGRYEQYF
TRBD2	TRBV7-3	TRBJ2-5	CASSPGGKAVGETQYF
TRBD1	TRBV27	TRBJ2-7	CASRSLGGQATYEQYF
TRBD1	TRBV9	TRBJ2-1	CASSVEPRQGSPYNEQFF
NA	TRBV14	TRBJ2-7	CASSGTSRPYEQYF
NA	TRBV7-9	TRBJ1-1	CASSFPPTGRSEAFF
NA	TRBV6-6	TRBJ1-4	CASSYDRNNEKLFF
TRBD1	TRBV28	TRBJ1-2	CASRPGGQGISSYGYTF
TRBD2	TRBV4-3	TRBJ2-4	CASSQDLLAGGRNIQYF
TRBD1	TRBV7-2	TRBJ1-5	CASSFKTGQPQHF
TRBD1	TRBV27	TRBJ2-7	CASSQGQGTYEQYF
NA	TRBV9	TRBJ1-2	CASSAEDWDYGYTF
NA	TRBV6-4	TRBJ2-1	CASSLQPTGNEQFF
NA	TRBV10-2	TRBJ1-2	CASSEIRGNYGYTF
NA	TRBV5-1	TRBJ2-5	CASSLVANLQETQYF
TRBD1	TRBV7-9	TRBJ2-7	CASSSDRGSYEQYF
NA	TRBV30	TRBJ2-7	CAWGSFYEQYF
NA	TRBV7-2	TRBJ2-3	CASSLDPLIATDTQYF
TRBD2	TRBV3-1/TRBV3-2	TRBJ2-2	CASSHGLAGAGELFF
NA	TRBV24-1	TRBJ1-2	CATSGVDGYTF
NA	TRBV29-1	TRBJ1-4	CSVGPENEKLFF
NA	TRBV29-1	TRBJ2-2	CSVYRDTGELFF
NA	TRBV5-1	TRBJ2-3	CASSLDPGRPDTQYF
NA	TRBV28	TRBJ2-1	CARHRGGSLNSWNEQFF
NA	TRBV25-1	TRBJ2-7	CASSKQGSDEQYF
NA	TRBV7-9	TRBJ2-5	CASSLGGTRQETQYF
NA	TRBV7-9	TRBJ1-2	CASSGRQDHYGYTF